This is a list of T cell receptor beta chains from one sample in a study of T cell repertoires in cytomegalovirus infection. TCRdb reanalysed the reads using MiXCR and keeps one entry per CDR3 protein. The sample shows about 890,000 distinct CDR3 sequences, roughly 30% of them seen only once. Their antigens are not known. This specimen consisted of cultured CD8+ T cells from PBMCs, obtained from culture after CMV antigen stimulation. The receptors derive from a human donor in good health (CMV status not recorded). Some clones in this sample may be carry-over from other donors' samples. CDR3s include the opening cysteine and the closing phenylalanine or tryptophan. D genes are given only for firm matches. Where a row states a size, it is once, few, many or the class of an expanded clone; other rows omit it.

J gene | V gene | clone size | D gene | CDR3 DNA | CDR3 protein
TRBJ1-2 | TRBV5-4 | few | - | TGTGCCAGCAGCTTGAAGTCGGCACCCGGAGGCTATGGCTACACCTTC | CASSLKSAPGGYGYTF
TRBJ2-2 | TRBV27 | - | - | TGTGCCAGCAGTTATGGGGTGGCTGTTATCGCCGGGGAGCTGTTTTTT | CASSYGVAVIAGELFF
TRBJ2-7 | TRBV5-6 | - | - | TGTGCCAGCTCAAACGGGGTTTCCCACGAGCAGTACTTC | CASSNGVSHEQYF
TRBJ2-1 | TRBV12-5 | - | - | TGTGCTAGTGGTTTGGGACCCTTCAATGAGCAGTTCTTC | CASGLGPFNEQFF
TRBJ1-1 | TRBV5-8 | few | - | TGTGCCAGCAGCTCCCCTCACCGGACGGCGAACACTGAAGCTTTCTTT | CASSSPHRTANTEAFF
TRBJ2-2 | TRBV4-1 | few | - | TGCGCCAGCAGCCAAGTAGTAAGGGCGAACACCGGGGAGCTGTTTTTT | CASSQVVRANTGELFF
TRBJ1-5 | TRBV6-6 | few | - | TGTGCCAGCAGGAATAGAACTAACAATCAGCCCCAGCATTTT | CASRNRTNNQPQHF
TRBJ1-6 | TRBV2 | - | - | TGTGCCAGCAGTGAAAGGGGCCTGGGGAATTCACCCCTCCACTTT | CASSERGLGNSPLHF
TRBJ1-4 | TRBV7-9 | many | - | TGTGCCAGCAGCTCTGTAAGGGAGGCTAATGAAAAACTGTTTTTT | CASSSVREANEKLFF
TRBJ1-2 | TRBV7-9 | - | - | TGTGCCAGCAGCTTAGCCAGATTCGATGGCTACACCTTC | CASSLARFDGYTF
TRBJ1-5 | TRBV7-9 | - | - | TGTGCCAGCAGCTTTTACAATCAGCCCCAGCATTTT | CASSFYNQPQHF
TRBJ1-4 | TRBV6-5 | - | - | TGTGCCAGCAGTTACTCAACGGGAACTAATGAAAAACTGTTTTTT | CASSYSTGTNEKLFF
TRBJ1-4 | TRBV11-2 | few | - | TGTGCCAGCAGCTTCCCTCCAACTAATGAAAAACTGTTTTTT | CASSFPPTNEKLFF
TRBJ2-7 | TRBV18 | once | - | TGTGCCAGCTCAGTCCGGCCCGACGAGCAGTACTTC | CASSVRPDEQYF
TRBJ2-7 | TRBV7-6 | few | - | TGTGCCAGCAGCTTAACCCAACAGGTTTTACGGGAGCAGTACTTC | CASSLTQQVLREQYF
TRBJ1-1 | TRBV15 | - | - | TGTGCCACCAGCAGAGATTTGGACAGGAACACTGAAGCTTTCTTT | CATSRDLDRNTEAFF
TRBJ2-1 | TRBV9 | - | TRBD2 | TGTGCCAGCAGCGCGATAGCGGGGTCTAGCTTCAGAGAGCAGTTCTTC | CASSAIAGSSFREQFF
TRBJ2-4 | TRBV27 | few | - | TGTGCCAGCAGTCCCCCAGGGTTAGCCAAAAACATTCAGTACTTC | CASSPPGLAKNIQYF
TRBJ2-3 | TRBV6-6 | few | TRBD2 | TGTGCCAGCAGTTACTCTAGGGCTAGCGGGGGAGATACAGATACGCAGTATTTT | CASSYSRASGGDTDTQYF
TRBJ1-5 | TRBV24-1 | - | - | TGTGCCACCAGTGCTGGGACAACCCAGCATTTT | CATSAGTTQHF
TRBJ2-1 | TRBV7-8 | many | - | TGTGCCAGCACCGGCGGAAGTCGGCCCTACAATGAGCAGTTCTTC | CASTGGSRPYNEQFF
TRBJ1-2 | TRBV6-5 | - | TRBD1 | TGTGCCAGCAGTTACTGGGGACAGGGTGCCAACTATGGCTACACCTTC | CASSYWGQGANYGYTF
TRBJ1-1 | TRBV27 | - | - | TGTGCCAGCAGTTTATATCAGGGTAGGACCACTGAAGCTTTCTTT | CASSLYQGRTTEAFF
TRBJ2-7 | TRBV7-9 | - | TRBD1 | TGTGCCAGCAGCTCCAGGGGGTTGGGCTACGAGCAGTACTTC | CASSSRGLGYEQYF
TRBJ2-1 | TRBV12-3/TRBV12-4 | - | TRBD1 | TGTGCCATCCTTTGGGACAGCCTCTGGGGCAATGAGCAGTTCTTC | CAILWDSLWGNEQFF
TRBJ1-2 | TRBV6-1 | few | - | TGTGCCAGCAGTAAATTGGGTGACTATGGCTACACCTTC | CASSKLGDYGYTF
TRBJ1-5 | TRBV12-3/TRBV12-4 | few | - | TGTGCCAGCAGTCCCCCGTTCATGGGGCCTAGCAATCAGCCCCAGCATTTT | CASSPPFMGPSNQPQHF
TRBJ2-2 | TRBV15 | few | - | TGTGCCACCATGGATGTGAACACCGGGGAGCTGTTTTTT | CATMDVNTGELFF
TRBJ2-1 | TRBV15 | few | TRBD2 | TGTGCCACCAGCAGAGGACTAGCGGGGGACCACAATGAGCAGTTCTTC | CATSRGLAGDHNEQFF
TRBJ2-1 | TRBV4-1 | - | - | TGTGCCAGCAGCCAGGAAGGGGGGATGGCCTACAATGAGCAGTTCTTC | CASSQEGGMAYNEQFF
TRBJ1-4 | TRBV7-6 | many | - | TGTGCCAGCAGCGGCGGGATCAGTAATGAAAAACTGTTTTTT | CASSGGISNEKLFF
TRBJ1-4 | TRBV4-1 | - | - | TGCGCCAGCAGCCAAACGGATACTAATGAAAAACTGTTTTTT | CASSQTDTNEKLFF
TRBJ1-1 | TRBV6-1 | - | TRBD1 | TGTGCCAGCAGTGAAAGGGGGCCGTACACTGAAGCTTTCTTT | CASSERGPYTEAFF
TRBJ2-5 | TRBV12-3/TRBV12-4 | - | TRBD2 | TGTGCCAGCAGACCTAGCGGGCCTCCTCAAGAGACCCAGTACTTC | CASRPSGPPQETQYF
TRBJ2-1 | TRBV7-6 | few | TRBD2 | TGTGCCAGCAGCTGGCCCCGCCGGACTAGCAGCTACAATGAGCAGTTCTTC | CASSWPRRTSSYNEQFF
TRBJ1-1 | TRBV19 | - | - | TGTTCCAGCAGGCAGGGTACGAACACTGAAGCTTTCTTT | CSSRQGTNTEAFF
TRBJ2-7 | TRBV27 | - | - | TGTGCCAGCAGTAGTCTGAGGGACGAGCAGTACTTC | CASSSLRDEQYF
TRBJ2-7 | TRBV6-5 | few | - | TGTGCCAGCAGTTACGGAGGGAGAGGCTCCTACGAGCAGTACTTC | CASSYGGRGSYEQYF
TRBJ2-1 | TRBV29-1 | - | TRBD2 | TGCAGTATCGGGGGACTATCCTCCTACAATGAGCAGTTCTTC | CSIGGLSSYNEQFF
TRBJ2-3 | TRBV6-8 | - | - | TGTGCCAGCAGTGTCGACGGGGATACGCAGTATTTT | CASSVDGDTQYF
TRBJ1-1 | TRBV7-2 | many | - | TGTGCCAGCAGCTTAGTTACGGACATGAACACTGAAGCTTTCTTT | CASSLVTDMNTEAFF
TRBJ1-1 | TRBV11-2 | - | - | TGTGCCAGCAGCCCATGGAGGGGGGGTACTGAAGCTTTCTTT | CASSPWRGGTEAFF